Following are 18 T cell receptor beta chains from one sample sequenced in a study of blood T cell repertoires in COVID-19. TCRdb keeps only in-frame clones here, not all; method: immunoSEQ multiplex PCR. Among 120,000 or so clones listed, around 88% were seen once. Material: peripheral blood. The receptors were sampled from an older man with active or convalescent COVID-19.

The CDR3 protein is CASSQGLTTPTDTQYF. The CDR3, as DNA: TGCGCCAGCAGCCAAGGTCTTACTACTCCCACAGATACGCAGTATTTT. V is TRBV4-3 and J is TRBJ2-3; D is unresolved. This CDR3 spans 16 amino acids. CDR1 and CDR2 (germline): LGHNA, YSLEER. The ends were cut back, 1 base at V and 2 bases at J, with 13 bases in the middle.

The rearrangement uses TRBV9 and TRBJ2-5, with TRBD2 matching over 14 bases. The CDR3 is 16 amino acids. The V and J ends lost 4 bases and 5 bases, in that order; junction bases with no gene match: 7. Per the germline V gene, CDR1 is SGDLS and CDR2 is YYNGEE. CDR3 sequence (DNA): TGTGCCAGCAGCAAAGGACTAGCGGGGGGCGGTGAGACCCAGTACTTC. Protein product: CASSKGLAGGGETQYF.

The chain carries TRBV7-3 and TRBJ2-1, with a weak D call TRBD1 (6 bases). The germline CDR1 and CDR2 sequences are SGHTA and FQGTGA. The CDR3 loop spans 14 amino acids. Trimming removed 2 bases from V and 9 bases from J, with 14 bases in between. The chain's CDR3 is CASSLVGAPGEQFF. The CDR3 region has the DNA TGTGCCAGCAGCTTAGTGGGGGCGCCGGGTGAGCAGTTCTTC.

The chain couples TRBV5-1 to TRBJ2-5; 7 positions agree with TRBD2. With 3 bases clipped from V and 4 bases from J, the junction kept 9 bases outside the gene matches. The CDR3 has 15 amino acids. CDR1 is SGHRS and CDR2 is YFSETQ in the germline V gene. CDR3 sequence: CASSSWTQRGETQYF. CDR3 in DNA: TGCGCCAGCAGCTCGTGGACCCAGCGGGGAGAGACCCAGTACTTC.

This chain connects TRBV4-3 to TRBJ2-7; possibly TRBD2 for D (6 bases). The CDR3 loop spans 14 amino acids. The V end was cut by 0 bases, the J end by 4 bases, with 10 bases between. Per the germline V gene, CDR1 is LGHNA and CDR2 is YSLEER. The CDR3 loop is CASSQDRRGYEQYF. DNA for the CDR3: TGCGCCAGCAGCCAAGATAGGCGGGGATACGAGCAGTACTTC.

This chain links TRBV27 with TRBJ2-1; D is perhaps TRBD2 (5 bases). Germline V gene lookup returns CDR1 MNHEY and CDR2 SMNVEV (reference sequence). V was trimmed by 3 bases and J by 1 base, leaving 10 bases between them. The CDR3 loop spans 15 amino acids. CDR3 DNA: TGTGCCAGCAGTTTTACGGGGAATTCCTACAATGAGCAGTTCTTC. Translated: CASSFTGNSYNEQFF.

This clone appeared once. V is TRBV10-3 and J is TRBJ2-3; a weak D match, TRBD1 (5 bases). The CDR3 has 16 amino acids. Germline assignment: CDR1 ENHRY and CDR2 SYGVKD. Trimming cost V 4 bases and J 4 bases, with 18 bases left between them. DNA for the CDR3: TGTGCCATCAGTGCAGCCGCTGGGGCAGGGTCAGATACGCAGTATTTT. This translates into CAISAAAGAGSDTQYF.

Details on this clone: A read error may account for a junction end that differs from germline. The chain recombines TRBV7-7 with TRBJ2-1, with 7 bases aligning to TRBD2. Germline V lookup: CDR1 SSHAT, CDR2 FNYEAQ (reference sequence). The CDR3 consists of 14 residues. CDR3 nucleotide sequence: TGTGCTAGCAGCTTAGGACGGGGGGATAATGAGCAGTTCTTC. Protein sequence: CASSLGRGDNEQFF.

CDR3 sequence reads: CASSQSRTPPGCGEQYF. In DNA form, the CDR3 reads TGCGCCAGCAGTCAATCGAGGACCCCGCCAGGGTGCGGCGAGCAGTACTTC. The chain recombines TRBV23-1 with TRBJ2-7; a possible D gene is TRBD1 (5 bases). TRBV23-1 is flagged as an ORF with uncertain function. This CDR3 has 17 amino acids. Trimming cost V 0 bases and J 6 bases, with 21 bases left between them.

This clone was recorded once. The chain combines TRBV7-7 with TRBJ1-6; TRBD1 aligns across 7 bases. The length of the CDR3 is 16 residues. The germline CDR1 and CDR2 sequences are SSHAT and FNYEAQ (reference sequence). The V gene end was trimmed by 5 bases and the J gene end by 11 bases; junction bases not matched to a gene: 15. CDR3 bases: TGTGCCAGCAGCGGCCACAGGGGAGGCACCACGGCACCCCTCCACTTT. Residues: CASSGHRGGTTAPLHF.

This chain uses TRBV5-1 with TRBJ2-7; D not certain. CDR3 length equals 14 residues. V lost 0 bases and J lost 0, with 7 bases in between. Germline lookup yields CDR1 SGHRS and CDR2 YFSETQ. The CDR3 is CASSLERSSYEQYF. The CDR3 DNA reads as TGCGCCAGCAGCTTGGAGAGGAGCTCCTACGAGCAGTACTTC.

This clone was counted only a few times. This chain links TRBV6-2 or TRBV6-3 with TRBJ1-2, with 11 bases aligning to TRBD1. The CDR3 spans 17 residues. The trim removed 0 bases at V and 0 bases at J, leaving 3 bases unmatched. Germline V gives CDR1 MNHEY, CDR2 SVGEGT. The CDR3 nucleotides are TGTGCCAGCAGTTACTCGATGGACAGGGGGCCTAACTATGGCTACACCTTC. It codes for CASSYSMDRGPNYGYTF.

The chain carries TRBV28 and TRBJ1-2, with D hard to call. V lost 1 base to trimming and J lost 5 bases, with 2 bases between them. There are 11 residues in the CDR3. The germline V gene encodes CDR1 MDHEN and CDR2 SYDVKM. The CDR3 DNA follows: TGTGCCAGCAGTTTATCATATGGCTACACCTTC. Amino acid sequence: CASSLSYGYTF.

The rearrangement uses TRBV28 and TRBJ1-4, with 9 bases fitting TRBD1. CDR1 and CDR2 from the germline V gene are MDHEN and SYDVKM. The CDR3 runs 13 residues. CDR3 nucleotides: TGTGCGACGTCCGGGACAGGGAACGAAAAACTGTTTTTT. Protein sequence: CATSGTGNEKLFF.

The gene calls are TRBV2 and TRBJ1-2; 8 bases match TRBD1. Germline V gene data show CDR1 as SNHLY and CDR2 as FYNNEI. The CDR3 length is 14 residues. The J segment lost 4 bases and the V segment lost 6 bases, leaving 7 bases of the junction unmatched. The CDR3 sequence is CASRKAGTGYGYTF. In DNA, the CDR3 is TGTGCCAGCAGGAAGGCCGGGACAGGCTATGGCTACACCTTC.

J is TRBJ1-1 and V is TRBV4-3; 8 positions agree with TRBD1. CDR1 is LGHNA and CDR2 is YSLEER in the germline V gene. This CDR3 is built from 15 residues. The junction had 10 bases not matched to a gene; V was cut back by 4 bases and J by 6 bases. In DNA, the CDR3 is TGCGCCAGCAGCCTAACTCAGGGGGCTTGGGCTGAAGCTTTCTTT. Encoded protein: CASSLTQGAWAEAFF.

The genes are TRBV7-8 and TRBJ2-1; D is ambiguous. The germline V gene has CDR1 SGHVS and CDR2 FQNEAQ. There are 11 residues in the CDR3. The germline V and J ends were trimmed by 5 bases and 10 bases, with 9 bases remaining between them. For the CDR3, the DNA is TGTGCCAGCAGCCCACAGTCCGAGCAGTTCTTC. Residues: CASSPQSEQFF.

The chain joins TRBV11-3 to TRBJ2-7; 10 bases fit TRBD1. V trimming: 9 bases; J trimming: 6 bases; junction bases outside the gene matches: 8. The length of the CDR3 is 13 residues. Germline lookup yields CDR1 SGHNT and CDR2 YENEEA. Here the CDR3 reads CASSGTGALEQYF. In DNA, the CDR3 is TGTGCCAGTTCGGGGACAGGGGCCCTCGAGCAGTACTTC.